The 7 T cell receptor beta chains presented below share a single source sample, sequenced in a study of T cells in Graves' hyperthyroidism and ophthalmopathy (dated by TCRdb to between 2018 and 2020). Libraries were constructed by multiplex PCR. The data were produced on an Illumina HiSeq 2000. The TCR beta CDR3 regions were amplified from the RNA transcripts. A first-round RT-PCR of the TCR CDR3 used the HTBI primer set with the Qiagen OneStep RT-PCR kit. In-frame beta chains were kept once TCRdb had trimmed the public reads at Q25 with fastp and called clones with MiXCR. Entries are consolidated by CDR3 protein sequence, retaining the most common genes and DNA. Recorded for this sample are about 840,000 distinct CDR3 sequences; 38% of them occurred a single time. The leading ten clones occupy 7% to 10% of the sample. Sequencing was performed on blood. These receptors all come from a man between 18 and 35 years old with Graves' hyperthyroidism.

In this sample, this clonotype turned up many times. The V call is TRBV20-1, the J call TRBJ1-1, with 8 bases lining up with TRBD1. The CDR3 is 13 residues long. With V trimmed by 3 bases and J by 4 bases, 4 bases remained unmatched. CDR1 and CDR2 from the germline V gene are DFQATT and SNEGSKA (reference sequence). CDR3 sequence: CSASGDRRTEAFF. Here the CDR3 DNA reads TGCAGTGCTAGCGGGGACAGGCGCACTGAAGCTTTCTTT.

The CDR3 protein is CASSVGTLRGDEQYF. CDR3 bases: TGTGCCAGCAGCGTAGGGACCCTCCGGGGTGACGAGCAGTACTTC. This chain links TRBV9 with TRBJ2-7, with a tentative D call TRBD2 (5 bases). The CDR3 has 15 amino acids. Germline CDR1 is SGDLS and CDR2 is YYNGEE. Trimming cost V 0 bases and J 5 bases, with 15 bases left between them.

The chain carries TRBV10-3 and TRBJ1-1; TRBD1 aligns across 10 bases. Germline CDR1 ENHRY, CDR2 SYGVKD. The V segment lost 2 bases and the J segment 11 bases; nucleotides outside the gene matches: 5. The CDR3 has 13 residues. CDR3 sequence reads: CAISEDGTGVAFF. The DNA of the CDR3 is TGTGCCATCAGTGAGGACGGGACAGGGGTCGCTTTCTTT.

This chain uses TRBV10-2 with TRBJ2-7; a possible D gene is TRBD2 (7 bases). Trimming stripped 1 base from V and 6 bases from J, with 13 bases between. Germline V lookup: CDR1 WSHSY, CDR2 SAAADI. This CDR3 is built from 14 residues. The DNA for the CDR3 is TGCGCCAGCAGTGAGTTGGGGGGGCAGCGCGAGCAGTACTTC. Residues: CASSELGGQREQYF.

The rearrangement uses TRBV19 and TRBJ1-1; D is possibly TRBD1 (6 bases). The CDR3 length is 13 residues. Germline-derived CDR1 and CDR2 are LNHDA and SQIVND (reference sequence). Deletions cut 9 bases from V and 1 base from J, with 12 bases between. In DNA form, the CDR3 reads TGTGCCAGCAGGAGGGGGACGAACACTGAAGCTTTCTTT. As protein: CASRRGTNTEAFF. The full variable domain, completed using reference TRBV19 and TRBJ1-1, is DGGITQSPKYLFRKEGQNVTLSCEQNLNHDAMYWYRQDPGQGLRLIYYSQIVNDFQKGDIAEGYSVSREKKESFPLTVTSAQKNPTAFYLCASRRGTNTEAFFGQGTRLTVV.

CDR3 region: CSAREALGGHEQYF. The CDR3, as DNA: TGCAGTGCTAGAGAAGCATTGGGGGGCCACGAGCAGTACTTC. The rearrangement joins TRBV20-1 to TRBJ2-7; either TRBD1 or TRBD2 may supply D (6 bases each). V lost 0 bases, J lost 5 bases, and 14 bases lay in between. The CDR3 runs to 14 residues. CDR1 and CDR2 from the germline V gene are DFQATT and SNEGSKA (reference sequence).

About this clonotype: A clone one base away is much larger, so this may be a read error. The chain uses TRBV20-1 and TRBJ1-5, with D possibly TRBD1 on 6 matching bases. Trimming left V 6 bases short and J 4 bases short, with 10 bases between. The CDR3 consists of 12 residues. Germline CDR1 and CDR2: DFQATT and SNEGSKA (reference sequence). The CDR3 region is CSAQGGNQPQHF. In DNA, the CDR3 is TGCAGTGCACAGGGCGGAAATCAGCCCCAGCATTTT.